Listed below are T cell receptor beta chains from one sample, sequenced in a study of shared clonotypes between healthy human individuals. Sequencing was performed with immunoSEQ multiplex PCR; in TCRdb, only in-frame clones are kept and a portion is missing. The repertoire consists of millions of clones, with 85% to 95% occurring once and the leading ten covering around 0.15%. Specimen: naive CD4+ T cells sorted from blood. These TCRs come from a man aged 18 to 35 in good health. Each CDR3 is given with its conserved first and last residue. Fields, in order: J gene, D gene, clone size, V gene, CDR3 protein, CDR3 DNA. A D gene is named only where the DNA matches it firmly. Not all rows give a size; the values are once, few, many and, for expanded clones, a class.

j_call: TRBJ2-7; d_call: .; clone_size: .; v_call: TRBV30; cdr3_aa: CAVRTVKTYEQYF; cdr3_nt: TGTGCCGTTCGGACAGTGAAGACCTACGAGCAGTACTTC
j_call: TRBJ2-6; d_call: .; clone_size: .; v_call: TRBV5-1; cdr3_aa: CASSLDMNSGANVLTF; cdr3_nt: TGCGCCAGCAGCCTCGACATGAACTCTGGGGCCAACGTCCTGACTTTC
j_call: TRBJ2-2; d_call: .; clone_size: .; v_call: TRBV9; cdr3_aa: CASSVGGRGTGELFF; cdr3_nt: TGTGCCAGCAGCGTAGGCGGCAGGGGTACGGGGGAGCTGTTTTTT
j_call: TRBJ1-5; d_call: TRBD1; clone_size: .; v_call: TRBV11-2; cdr3_aa: CASSIGTGSYQPQHF; cdr3_nt: TGTGCCAGCAGCATAGGGACAGGGTCATACCAGCCCCAGCATTTT
j_call: TRBJ2-7; d_call: .; clone_size: .; v_call: TRBV11-2; cdr3_aa: CASTPSRQVRAYEQYF; cdr3_nt: TGTGCCAGCACCCCGTCCCGCCAGGTTAGAGCCTACGAGCAGTACTTC
j_call: TRBJ2-5; d_call: TRBD2; clone_size: .; v_call: TRBV7-2; cdr3_aa: CASSLGSGGVGETQYF; cdr3_nt: TGTGCCAGCAGCTTAGGGAGCGGGGGGGTAGGAGAGACCCAGTACTTC
j_call: TRBJ2-5; d_call: TRBD1; clone_size: .; v_call: TRBV13; cdr3_aa: CASSLGSGTGLQETQYF; cdr3_nt: TGTGCCAGCAGCTTAGGCTCCGGGACAGGGTTACAAGAGACCCAGTACTTC
j_call: TRBJ1-2; d_call: .; clone_size: .; v_call: TRBV29-1; cdr3_aa: CSVDHTGRGYTF; cdr3_nt: TGCAGCGTCGATCATACAGGGAGGGGCTACACCTTC
j_call: TRBJ1-1; d_call: TRBD1; clone_size: .; v_call: TRBV18; cdr3_aa: CASSTGDLNTEAFF; cdr3_nt: TGTGCCAGCTCAACAGGGGACCTGAACACTGAAGCTTTCTTT
j_call: TRBJ1-5; d_call: .; clone_size: once; v_call: TRBV9; cdr3_aa: CASSVQGKVNQPQHF; cdr3_nt: TGTGCCAGCAGCGTCCAGGGTAAGGTCAATCAGCCCCAGCATTTT
j_call: TRBJ1-3; d_call: .; clone_size: .; v_call: TRBV4-1; cdr3_aa: CASSREPGLNSGNTIYF; cdr3_nt: TGCGCCAGCAGCCGGGAGCCGGGACTGAACTCTGGAAACACCATATATTTT
j_call: TRBJ2-1; d_call: TRBD2; clone_size: .; v_call: TRBV11-2; cdr3_aa: CASSLAGGGNEQFF; cdr3_nt: TGTGCCAGCAGTTTAGCGGGAGGGGGTAATGAGCAGTTCTTC
j_call: TRBJ2-5; d_call: .; clone_size: .; v_call: TRBV7-9; cdr3_aa: CASSLGYKGETQYF; cdr3_nt: TGTGCCAGCAGCTTAGGGTATAAGGGGGAGACCCAGTACTTC
j_call: TRBJ2-5; d_call: .; clone_size: once; v_call: TRBV7-2; cdr3_aa: CASSWTGETQYF; cdr3_nt: TGTGCCAGCAGCTGGACCGGTGAGACCCAGTACTTC
j_call: TRBJ2-2; d_call: .; clone_size: .; v_call: TRBV5-6; cdr3_aa: CASSLAQGLNTGELFF; cdr3_nt: TGTGCCAGCAGCTTGGCCCAGGGACTCAACACCGGGGAGCTGTTTTTT
j_call: TRBJ1-2; d_call: .; clone_size: .; v_call: TRBV10-3; cdr3_aa: CAINGGGGLPSHGYTF; cdr3_nt: TGTGCCATCAACGGGGGAGGGGGACTTCCCAGTCATGGCTACACCTTC
j_call: TRBJ2-2; d_call: TRBD1; clone_size: .; v_call: TRBV10-3; cdr3_aa: CAISAGQAGTGELFF; cdr3_nt: TGTGCCATCAGTGCCGGACAGGCCGGCACCGGGGAGCTGTTTTTT
j_call: TRBJ1-1; d_call: .; clone_size: .; v_call: TRBV4-1; cdr3_aa: CASSQRNHMNTEAFF; cdr3_nt: TGCGCCAGCAGCCAAAGGAACCACATGAACACTGAAGCTTTCTTT
j_call: TRBJ2-7; d_call: .; clone_size: .; v_call: TRBV5-1; cdr3_aa: CASSLQGSPYEQYF; cdr3_nt: TGCGCCAGCTCACTACAGGGATCCCCCTACGAGCAGTACTTC
j_call: TRBJ1-3; d_call: .; clone_size: .; v_call: TRBV6-5; cdr3_aa: CASSRGQTSGNTIYF; cdr3_nt: TGTGCCAGCAGTCGAGGACAAACCTCTGGAAACACCATATATTTT
j_call: TRBJ1-6; d_call: TRBD1; clone_size: .; v_call: TRBV28; cdr3_aa: CASSPTADRVALLRISYNSPLHF; cdr3_nt: TGTGCCAGCAGCCCCACCGCCGACAGGGTAGCGTTATTACGAATCTCCTATAATTCACCCCTCCACTTT
j_call: TRBJ1-6; d_call: .; clone_size: .; v_call: TRBV10-2; cdr3_aa: CASRAGVRNSPLHF; cdr3_nt: TGCGCCAGCAGGGCAGGGGTGAGGAATTCACCCCTCCACTTT
j_call: TRBJ2-2; d_call: TRBD2; clone_size: .; v_call: TRBV5-4; cdr3_aa: CASSPAQRGNTGELFF; cdr3_nt: TGTGCCAGCAGCCCCGCACAGCGGGGGAACACCGGGGAGCTGTTTTTT
j_call: TRBJ2-7; d_call: TRBD1; clone_size: .; v_call: TRBV5-1; cdr3_aa: CASSLAPGQGSNEQYF; cdr3_nt: TGCGCCAGCAGCTTGGCCCCGGGACAGGGGTCCAACGAGCAGTACTTC
j_call: TRBJ2-3; d_call: .; clone_size: .; v_call: TRBV29-1; cdr3_aa: CSVANTDTQYF; cdr3_nt: TGCAGCGTTGCTAACACAGATACGCAGTATTTT
j_call: TRBJ1-6; d_call: .; clone_size: .; v_call: TRBV5-4; cdr3_aa: CASSSSSYNSPLHF; cdr3_nt: TGTGCCAGCAGCTCCAGCTCCTATAATTCACCCCTCCACTTT
j_call: TRBJ2-6; d_call: TRBD1; clone_size: .; v_call: TRBV7-9; cdr3_aa: CASSLGPGQMTSGANVLTF; cdr3_nt: TGTGCCAGCAGCTTAGGGCCGGGACAGATGACCTCTGGGGCCAACGTCCTGACTTTC
j_call: TRBJ2-7; d_call: .; clone_size: .; v_call: TRBV18; cdr3_aa: CASSPGTTKTEQYF; cdr3_nt: TGTGCCAGCTCACCCGGGACAACAAAGACCGAGCAGTACTTC
j_call: TRBJ2-5; d_call: TRBD2; clone_size: .; v_call: TRBV4-1; cdr3_aa: CASSRQGASGYQETQYF; cdr3_nt: TGCGCCAGCAGCCGCCAAGGGGCTAGCGGGTACCAAGAGACCCAGTACTTC
j_call: TRBJ2-2; d_call: .; clone_size: .; v_call: TRBV5-4; cdr3_aa: CASSLPDRGGTGELFF; cdr3_nt: TGTGCCAGCAGCTTGCCAGATAGGGGGGGGACCGGGGAGCTGTTTTTT
j_call: TRBJ1-5; d_call: .; clone_size: .; v_call: TRBV6-5; cdr3_aa: CASSLPPEGSNQPQHF; cdr3_nt: TGTGCCAGCAGTTTACCCCCCGAGGGAAGCAATCAGCCCCAGCATTTT
j_call: TRBJ1-4; d_call: .; clone_size: .; v_call: TRBV28; cdr3_aa: CASSLLGSATNEKLFF; cdr3_nt: TGTGCCAGCAGTTTATTGGGATCCGCAACTAATGAAAAACTGTTTTTT
j_call: TRBJ2-3; d_call: .; clone_size: .; v_call: TRBV6-1; cdr3_aa: CASSEASQVLDTQYF; cdr3_nt: TGTGCCAGCAGTGAAGCTAGTCAAGTGCTAGATACGCAGTATTTT
j_call: TRBJ1-2; d_call: .; clone_size: .; v_call: TRBV10-3; cdr3_aa: CATSRGSSNYGYTF; cdr3_nt: TGTGCCACCTCAAGGGGTTCCTCTAACTATGGCTACACCTTC
j_call: TRBJ1-4; d_call: .; clone_size: once; v_call: TRBV7-6; cdr3_aa: CASSPSGGAWEKLFF; cdr3_nt: TGTGCCAGCAGCCCGTCGGGGGGCGCATGGGAAAAACTGTTTTTT
j_call: TRBJ1-1; d_call: TRBD1; clone_size: .; v_call: TRBV27; cdr3_aa: CASRDWDRGAEAFF; cdr3_nt: TGTGCCAGCAGAGATTGGGACAGGGGCGCTGAAGCTTTCTTT
j_call: TRBJ1-2; d_call: .; clone_size: .; v_call: TRBV28; cdr3_aa: CASSLFRENYGYTF; cdr3_nt: TGTGCCAGCAGTTTATTCCGAGAAAACTATGGCTACACCTTC
j_call: TRBJ2-5; d_call: .; clone_size: .; v_call: TRBV6-6; cdr3_aa: CASNRGGIQETQYF; cdr3_nt: TGTGCCAGCAATCGAGGGGGAATTCAAGAGACCCAGTACTTC
j_call: TRBJ1-1; d_call: .; clone_size: .; v_call: TRBV6-1; cdr3_aa: CASSLLFIDSRSAFF; cdr3_nt: TGTGCCAGCAGTCTCTTATTTATTGACAGTCGGTCCGCTTTCTTT
j_call: TRBJ2-3; d_call: .; clone_size: .; v_call: TRBV5-1; cdr3_aa: CASSFGEPTDTQYF; cdr3_nt: TGCGCCAGCAGCTTCGGCGAACCCACAGATACGCAGTATTTT
j_call: TRBJ2-1; d_call: TRBD2; clone_size: .; v_call: TRBV27; cdr3_aa: CASSFGLAGEGVWNEQFF; cdr3_nt: TGTGCCAGCAGTTTTGGTCTAGCGGGAGAAGGCGTGTGGAATGAGCAGTTCTTC
j_call: TRBJ2-2; d_call: TRBD2; clone_size: once; v_call: TRBV28; cdr3_aa: CASSLRGANTGELFF; cdr3_nt: TGTGCCAGCAGTTTACGGGGGGCGAACACCGGGGAGCTGTTTTTT
j_call: TRBJ1-4; d_call: .; clone_size: .; v_call: TRBV9; cdr3_aa: CASSARVSTNEKLFF; cdr3_nt: TGTGCCAGCAGCGCCAGGGTATCAACTAATGAAAAACTGTTTTTT
j_call: TRBJ2-7; d_call: .; clone_size: .; v_call: TRBV10-1; cdr3_aa: CASSDTTLTRGEQYF; cdr3_nt: TGCGCCAGCAGTGACACCACACTTACCCGGGGAGAGCAGTACTTC
j_call: TRBJ2-1; d_call: .; clone_size: .; v_call: TRBV2; cdr3_aa: CASSVTSRDRSYNEQFF; cdr3_nt: TGTGCCAGCAGTGTTACTAGCAGGGACCGGTCCTACAATGAGCAGTTCTTC
j_call: TRBJ1-5; d_call: TRBD1; clone_size: .; v_call: TRBV6-5; cdr3_aa: CASRQGGLGQPQHF; cdr3_nt: TGTGCCAGCAGACAGGGGGGACTGGGGCAGCCCCAGCATTTT
j_call: TRBJ1-2; d_call: .; clone_size: .; v_call: TRBV28; cdr3_aa: CASSFAQVYGYTF; cdr3_nt: TGTGCCAGCAGTTTCGCACAGGTGTATGGCTACACCTTC
j_call: TRBJ2-7; d_call: TRBD2; clone_size: once; v_call: TRBV18; cdr3_aa: CASSYGRGRAEEQYF; cdr3_nt: TGTGCCAGCTCATATGGGCGCGGGAGGGCGGAGGAGCAGTACTTC
j_call: TRBJ1-2; d_call: .; clone_size: .; v_call: TRBV19; cdr3_aa: CASNPQGVGGYTF; cdr3_nt: TGTGCCAGTAATCCCCAGGGCGTTGGTGGCTACACCTTC
j_call: TRBJ2-2; d_call: TRBD2; clone_size: .; v_call: TRBV19; cdr3_aa: CASTLTSGVPGELFF; cdr3_nt: TGTGCCAGTACTCTGACTAGCGGGGTTCCCGGGGAGCTGTTTTTT
j_call: TRBJ2-1; d_call: .; clone_size: .; v_call: TRBV7-9; cdr3_aa: CASSAPGLIYNEQFF; cdr3_nt: TGTGCCAGCAGCGCCCCCGGACTGATCTACAATGAGCAGTTCTTC
j_call: TRBJ2-3; d_call: .; clone_size: .; v_call: TRBV27; cdr3_aa: CASRRSTDTQYF; cdr3_nt: TGTGCCAGCAGACGGAGCACAGATACGCAGTATTTT
j_call: TRBJ1-3; d_call: .; clone_size: .; v_call: TRBV6-5; cdr3_aa: CASSYSSQRPIYF; cdr3_nt: TGTGCCAGCAGTTACTCGTCACAGCGACCAATATATTTT
j_call: TRBJ1-5; d_call: .; clone_size: few; v_call: TRBV7-9; cdr3_aa: CASRPLMVSNQPQHF; cdr3_nt: TGTGCCAGCAGGCCCTTAATGGTTAGCAATCAGCCCCAGCATTTT
j_call: TRBJ2-1; d_call: TRBD2; clone_size: .; v_call: TRBV6-1; cdr3_aa: CASSSGTSKGPEQFF; cdr3_nt: TGTGCCAGCAGCTCCGGGACTAGTAAGGGTCCTGAGCAGTTCTTC
j_call: TRBJ1-6; d_call: .; clone_size: .; v_call: TRBV5-1; cdr3_aa: CASSFGVSPGGHHF; cdr3_nt: TGCGCCAGCAGCTTCGGGGTTTCTCCTGGGGGCCACCACTTT
j_call: TRBJ2-7; d_call: .; clone_size: .; v_call: TRBV23-1; cdr3_aa: CASSLSPGENYEQYF; cdr3_nt: TGCGCCAGCAGTCTCAGCCCGGGCGAAAACTACGAGCAGTACTTC